These 25 T cell receptor beta chains were all obtained from the same sample, sequenced in a study of patients and donors after allogeneic stem cell transplantation. MiXCR, run by TCRdb on the RT-PCR reads, gives a single entry per CDR3 protein. This table holds roughly 200,000 distinct CDR3 sequences, roughly 38% found once. The sample consisted of blood, either unsorted or a sorted T cell fraction (not recorded which). These receptor sequences come from a human donor who was either an allogeneic HSCT recipient or a stem cell or donor lymphocyte infusion donor (not recorded which). It is not recorded whose cells these are; they may come from a transplant donor.

In its sample, this clonotype was seen a few times. This chain connects TRBV5-1 to TRBJ2-3, with D possibly being TRBD1 (5 bases). The germline CDR1 and CDR2 sequences are SGHRS and YFSETQ. Deletions cut 4 bases from V and 3 bases from J, with 12 bases between. This CDR3 is built from 14 residues. This CDR3 reads CASSPGHRTDTQYF. CDR3 in DNA: TGCGCCAGCAGCCCCGGACATCGGACAGATACGCAGTATTTT.

The rearrangement links TRBV6-5 to TRBJ2-7; 10 nucleotides agree with TRBD1. J was trimmed by 0 bases and V by 6 bases; bases with no gene match: 11. The CDR3 has 17 amino acids. Germline assignment: CDR1 MNHEY and CDR2 SVGAGI. CDR3 protein: CASSSFTWTGGSYEQYF. In DNA, the CDR3 is TGTGCCAGCAGCAGTTTCACCTGGACAGGGGGCTCCTACGAGCAGTACTTC.

The V call is TRBV7-6, the J call TRBJ1-4; possible D gene TRBD1, 5 bases. With 4 bases removed from V and 4 bases from J, the gap between germline ends came to 13 bases. The CDR3 extends over 15 amino acids. Per the germline V gene, CDR1 is SGHVS and CDR2 is FNYEAQ. DNA for the CDR3: TGTGCCAGCAGCTCCTCAGGGTGGGGTAATGAAAAACTGTTTTTT. This translates into CASSSSGWGNEKLFF.

The CDR3 sequence: CASSFPREETQYF. Written as DNA, the CDR3 is TGTGCCAGCAGCTTTCCTAGAGAAGAGACCCAGTACTTC. The rearrangement uses TRBV7-2 and TRBJ2-5; no clear D. The CDR3 runs 13 residues. Trimming removed 3 bases at V and 3 bases at J, with 8 bases between. Germline CDR1 and CDR2: SGHTA and FQGNSA.

This chain connects TRBV20-1 to TRBJ1-4, with 7 bases matching TRBD1. Losses at the gene ends were 5 bases for V and 8 bases for J; bases not matched to a gene: 8. The germline gives CDR1 DFQATT, CDR2 SNEGSKA (reference sequence). This CDR3 is 13 amino acids long. The CDR3 reads CSAYDRAEEKLFF. The CDR3 coding sequence is TGCAGTGCTTACGACAGGGCTGAGGAAAAACTGTTTTTT.

This chain connects TRBV10-3 to TRBJ1-1; 8 nucleotides line up with TRBD1. The CDR3 has 17 residues. J was trimmed by 2 bases and V by 6 bases; bases with no gene match: 14. The germline V gene encodes CDR1 ENHRY and CDR2 SYGVKD. The CDR3 region is CAISPGGTGRGNTEAFF. The CDR3 bases are TGTGCCATCAGCCCAGGGGGCACGGGTCGAGGAAACACTGAAGCTTTCTTT.

The CDR3 here is CSASGGTTTDTQYF. CDR3 coding DNA: TGCAGTGCTAGCGGGGGGACAACCACAGATACGCAGTATTTT. The V call is TRBV20-1, the J call TRBJ2-3; D might be TRBD2 (7 bases). The CDR3 spans 14 residues. V lost 3 bases to trimming and J lost 2 bases, with 12 bases between them. CDR1 and CDR2 (germline): DFQATT, SNEGSKA (reference sequence).

This rearrangement joins TRBV20-1 to TRBJ2-1; the D is unclear. CDR3 length: 11 residues. V was clipped by 2 bases and J by 10 bases, with 9 bases between them. Germline V gene data show CDR1 as DFQATT and CDR2 as SNEGSKA (reference sequence). The CDR3 DNA sequence: TGCAGTGCTAGAAGGCGTCAAGAGCAGTTCTTC. It codes for CSARRRQEQFF.

The count of this clonotype is one. A single base separates this from a much larger clone, so it may be a read error. This rearrangement joins TRBV29-1 to TRBJ2-2; perhaps D is TRBD1 or TRBD2 (5 bases each). The V gene's germline CDR1 is SQVTM and CDR2 ANQGSEA. The CDR3 consists of 14 residues. The CDR3 here is CSARGPGNTAELFF. Written as DNA, the CDR3 is TGCAGCGCCCGGGGACCCGGGAACACCGCGGAGCTGTTTTTT.

The chain links TRBV5-1 to TRBJ1-2; D possibly corresponds to TRBD1 (5 bases). The CDR3 is 13 amino acids. V was shortened by 3 bases and J by 4 bases, with 10 bases between the two germline ends. Germline V gene sequence: CDR1 SGHRS, CDR2 YFSETQ. CDR3 amino acids: CASSSSGTYGYTF. The DNA for the CDR3 is TGCGCCAGCAGCTCCTCAGGGACCTATGGCTACACCTTC.

This clonotype was picked up one time. The chain recombines TRBV7-9 with TRBJ2-3; 14 bases are a match to TRBD2. The length of the CDR3 is 17 residues. Germline V gene data show CDR1 as SEHNR and CDR2 as FQNEAQ (reference sequence). V lost 3 bases and J lost 0; bases outside the gene matches: 2. CDR3 in amino acids: CASSFGLAGGSTDTQYF. Here the CDR3 DNA reads TGTGCCAGCAGCTTCGGACTAGCGGGGGGCAGCACAGATACGCAGTATTTT.

The rearrangement uses TRBV12-3 or TRBV12-4 and TRBJ1-5; D remains ambiguous. Trimming removed 5 bases from V and 0 bases from J, with 11 bases in between. The CDR3 spans 15 residues. The CDR3: CASSPNPYSNQPQHF. The CDR3 coding sequence is TGTGCCAGCAGTCCCAACCCATATAGCAATCAGCCCCAGCATTTT.

V is TRBV4-1 and J is TRBJ1-2; D ambiguous. Germline V gene lookup returns CDR1 MGHRA and CDR2 YSYEKL. V lost 1 base to trimming and J lost 4 bases, with 7 bases between them. The CDR3 covers 13 residues. CDR3 sequence: CASSQAGPYGYTF. The CDR3 DNA follows: TGCGCCAGCAGCCAAGCCGGACCCTATGGCTACACCTTC.

The rearrangement uses TRBV19 and TRBJ2-2, with TRBD2 matching over 7 bases. This CDR3 has 16 amino acids. V was clipped by 2 bases and J by 4 bases; unmatched bases: 7. Germline-derived CDR1 and CDR2 are LNHDA and SQIVND (reference sequence). The CDR3 coding sequence is TGTGCCAGTAGTATACAAAGCGGGGACCTCACCGGGGAGCTGTTTTTT. Translating it yields CASSIQSGDLTGELFF.

This clonotype was counted between two and nine times. The CDR3 spells CASSLARNEQYF. The CDR3 nucleotides read TGCGCCAGCAGCTTGGCAAGGAACGAGCAGTACTTC. V is TRBV5-1 and J is TRBJ2-7; no firm D call. Looked up from germline, CDR1 is SGHRS and CDR2 is YFSETQ. Trimming cost V 0 bases and J 5 bases, with 6 bases left between them. The CDR3 consists of 12 residues.

This clonotype came up once. The rearrangement links TRBV6-5 to TRBJ2-7; a weak D match, TRBD2 (6 bases). The CDR3 is made up of 12 amino acids. Germline CDR1 MNHEY, CDR2 SVGAGI. V lost 0 bases and J lost 6, with 6 bases in between. The DNA for the CDR3 is TGTGCCAGCAGTTACTCGGGAGGCGAGCAGTACTTC. This sequence encodes CASSYSGGEQYF.

This clonotype was seen only a few times. V usage is TRBV5-1 and J usage is TRBJ1-5, with 9 bases that match TRBD1. This CDR3 spans 14 amino acids. The germline V gene has CDR1 SGHRS and CDR2 YFSETQ. The ends lost 3 bases at V and 6 bases at J; junction bases unmatched: 4. CDR3 in DNA: TGCGCCAGCAGCTCACAGGGGGCCGGTCAGCCCCAGCATTTT. Its translation: CASSSQGAGQPQHF.

This clonotype was seen more than once but under ten times. V gene TRBV10-3 combines with J gene TRBJ1-6, with 8 bases fitting TRBD1. Looked up from germline, CDR1 is ENHRY and CDR2 is SYGVKD. CDR3 length equals 15 residues. The J segment lost 1 base and the V segment lost 10 bases, leaving 6 bases of the junction unmatched. CDR3 residues: CATLDRESYNSPLHF. CDR3 in DNA: TGTGCCACCCTGGACAGGGAATCCTATAATTCACCCCTCCACTTT.

The rearrangement links TRBV27 to TRBJ1-2, with D perhaps matching TRBD1 (6 bases). The germline gives CDR1 MNHEY, CDR2 SMNVEV (reference sequence). V lost 3 bases to trimming and J lost 3 bases, with 11 bases between them. This CDR3 comprises 14 residues. CDR3 in amino acids: CASSLGARYYGYTF. Written as DNA, the CDR3 is TGTGCCAGCAGTTTGGGGGCCCGTTACTATGGCTACACCTTC.

This chain connects TRBV6-6 to TRBJ1-2; 9 bases are a match to TRBD1. Looked up from germline, CDR1 is MNHNY and CDR2 is SVGAGI (reference sequence). Losses at the gene ends were 6 bases for V and 7 bases for J; bases not matched to a gene: 9. This CDR3 has 14 residues. This chain's CDR3 is CASRSGQGTLGYTF. In DNA, the CDR3 is TGTGCCAGCAGATCAGGACAGGGGACCCTTGGCTACACCTTC.

This clonotype was seen only a few times. The V and J genes are TRBV7-2 and TRBJ2-1, with D possibly being TRBD1 (8 bases). Trimming cost V 5 bases and J 8 bases, with 13 bases left between them. Looked up from germline, CDR1 is SGHTA and CDR2 is FQGNSA. There are 13 residues in the CDR3. CDR3 region: CASSVQGGHEQFF. CDR3 coding DNA: TGTGCCAGCAGCGTACAGGGGGGGCATGAGCAGTTCTTC.

The chain employs TRBV28 and TRBJ1-4, with TRBD1 as a possible D gene (6 bases). The CDR3 length is 14 residues. The germline V gene encodes CDR1 MDHEN and CDR2 SYDVKM. V was shortened by 4 bases and J by 5 bases, with 11 bases between the two germline ends. The CDR3 is CASSSGAMNEKLFF. DNA of the CDR3: TGTGCCAGCAGTTCAGGGGCGATGAATGAAAAACTGTTTTTT.

The rearrangement joins TRBV4-1 to TRBJ1-1; possible D gene TRBD1, 5 bases. Trimming removed 7 bases at V and 1 base at J, with 7 bases between. The CDR3 sequence is 12 residues long. The germline V gene has CDR1 MGHRA and CDR2 YSYEKL. The CDR3 nucleotides are TGCGCCAGCATAGGGGAGAACACTGAAGCTTTCTTT. It is translated as CASIGENTEAFF.

The V and J genes are TRBV5-6 and TRBJ1-2; TRBD1 might be the D (5 bases). The CDR3 runs 15 residues. Trimming stripped 0 bases from V and 2 bases from J, with 11 bases between. Germline V lookup: CDR1 SGHDT, CDR2 YYEEEE. This chain's CDR3 is CASSLVRAGNYGYTF. The CDR3 nucleotides are TGTGCCAGCAGCTTGGTAAGGGCAGGGAACTATGGCTACACCTTC.

The V and J genes are TRBV12-3 or TRBV12-4 and TRBJ1-4; possible D gene TRBD1, 5 bases. Trimming cost V 3 bases and J 5 bases, with 13 bases left between them. The CDR3 totals 15 residues. The CDR3 spells CASSFREGPNEKLFF. CDR3 sequence (DNA): TGTGCCAGCAGTTTCAGGGAGGGACCCAATGAAAAACTGTTTTTT.